The 8 T cell receptor beta chains presented below share a single source sample, sequenced in a study of blood T cells in healthy people across ages. A second about 6 to 12 cycle PCR used barcoded and J-beta primers. TCRdb ran MiXCR on the 5' RACE reads and lists one entry per CDR3 protein. This sample has about 720,000 distinct CDR3 sequences; roughly 20% occur once, and the top ten carry approximately 20%. Input material: blood. The receptors come from a man aged 65-85 years in good health.

This chain uses TRBV7-9 with TRBJ1-1; no firm D call. The CDR3 sequence is 14 residues long. V gave up 4 bases and J gave up 3 bases, with 12 bases separating them. Germline loops: CDR1 SEHNR, CDR2 FQNEAQ (reference sequence). CDR3 region: CASSSPREYTEAFF. The CDR3 bases are TGTGCCAGCAGCTCCCCTCGGGAATACACTGAAGCTTTCTTT. The whole variable domain, remainder taken from reference TRBV7-9 and TRBJ1-1, is DTGVSQNPRHKITKRGQNVTFRCDPISEHNRLYWYRQTLGQGPEFLTYFQNEAQLEKSRLLSDRFSAERPKGSFSTLEIQRTEQGDSAMYLCASSSPREYTEAFFGQGTRLTVV.

This clonotype was detected only a few times. The V call is TRBV5-1, the J call TRBJ2-2; D unresolved. The V end was cut by 5 bases, the J end by 5 bases, with 13 bases between. This CDR3 spans 14 amino acids. Germline assignment: CDR1 SGHRS and CDR2 YFSETQ. CDR3 in DNA: TGCGCCAGCAGTCCGAGATCCCATACCGGGGAGCTGTTTTTT. Translated: CASSPRSHTGELFF. Full variable domain (missing parts from reference TRBV5-1 and TRBJ2-2): KAGVTQTPRYLIKTRGQQVTLSCSPISGHRSVSWYQQTPGQGLQFLFEYFSETQRNKGNFPGRFSGRQFSNSRSEMNVSTLELGDSALYLCASSPRSHTGELFFGEGSRLTVL.

The V and J genes are TRBV6-5 and TRBJ1-6, with TRBD1 matching 7 bases. The CDR3 has 17 residues. Germline V lookup: CDR1 MNHEY, CDR2 SVGAGI. J lost 0 bases, V lost 5 bases, and 7 bases had no gene match. The CDR3 DNA follows: TGTGCCAGCAGTACTCCGGGACAGAGCTCCTATAATTCACCCCTCCACTTT. Its translation is CASSTPGQSSYNSPLHF.

Regarding this clonotype: A much larger clone lies a single base off, so this may be a read error. The chain joins TRBV20-1 to TRBJ2-7; D not certain. In germline, CDR1 is DFQATT, CDR2 SNEGSKA (reference sequence). The CDR3 loop spans 15 amino acids. CDR3 residues: CSASKGPQPYYKQYF. CDR3 in DNA: TGCAGTGCGTCTAAAGGACCCCAGCCTTACTACAAGCAGTACTTC.

This clonotype has a handful of counts. The genes are TRBV28 and TRBJ2-3; D is perhaps TRBD1 (5 bases). V was pared by 6 bases and J by 2 bases, with 15 bases between. Germline V CDR1 and CDR2: MDHEN, SYDVKM. The CDR3 spans 15 residues. This chain's CDR3 is CASRGWGRDTDTQYF. CDR3 DNA sequence: TGTGCCAGCAGAGGGTGGGGCAGGGACACAGATACGCAGTATTTT. The complete variable domain, with remaining parts taken from reference TRBV28 and TRBJ2-3, reads DVKVTQSSRYLVKRTGEKVFLECVQDMDHENMFWYRQDPGLGLRLIYFSYDVKMKEKGDIPEGYSVSREKKERFSLILESASTNQTSMYLCASRGWGRDTDTQYFGPGTRLTVL.

This clonotype was picked up many times. At one boundary the junction diverges from the germline segment, which might be a read error. This chain links TRBV7-2 with TRBJ2-3; 10 bases agree with TRBD2. This CDR3 is built from 18 residues. Looked up from germline, CDR1 is SGHTA and CDR2 is FQGNSA. In DNA form, the CDR3 reads TGTGCCAGTAGCTTAGTTGGACTAGCGGATGCTAGCACAGATACGCAGTATTTT. Translation: CASSLVGLADASTDTQYF.

The CDR3, as DNA: TGTGCCAGCAGCTTACTGGACAGCAGCGGCGAGCAGTACTTC. It specifies CASSLLDSSGEQYF. The chain has TRBV5-6 and TRBJ2-7; possibly TRBD1 for D (6 bases). V shed 2 bases and J shed 6 bases, with 15 bases lying between them. Germline V gives CDR1 SGHDT, CDR2 YYEEEE. The CDR3 contains 14 residues.

The chain combines TRBV29-1 with TRBJ1-1; a possible D gene is TRBD1 (5 bases). The CDR3 has 13 amino acids. CDR1 SQVTM and CDR2 ANQGSEA come from the germline V gene. Trimming removed 5 bases at V and 1 base at J, with 11 bases between. The CDR3 sequence: CSVKGPGNTEAFF. CDR3 in DNA: TGCAGCGTTAAGGGGCCGGGGAACACTGAAGCTTTCTTT.